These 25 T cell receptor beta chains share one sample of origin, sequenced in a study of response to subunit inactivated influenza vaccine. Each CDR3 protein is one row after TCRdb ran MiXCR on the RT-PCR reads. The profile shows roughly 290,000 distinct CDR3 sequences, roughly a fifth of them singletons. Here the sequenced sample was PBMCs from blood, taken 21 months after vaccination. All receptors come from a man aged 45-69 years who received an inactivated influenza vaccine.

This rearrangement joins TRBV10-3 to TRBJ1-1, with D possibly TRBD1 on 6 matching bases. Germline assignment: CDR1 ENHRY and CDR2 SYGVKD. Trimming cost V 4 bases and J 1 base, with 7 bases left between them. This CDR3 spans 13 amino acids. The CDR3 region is CAISAGANTEAFF. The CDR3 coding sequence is TGTGCCATCAGTGCGGGGGCGAACACTGAAGCTTTCTTT.

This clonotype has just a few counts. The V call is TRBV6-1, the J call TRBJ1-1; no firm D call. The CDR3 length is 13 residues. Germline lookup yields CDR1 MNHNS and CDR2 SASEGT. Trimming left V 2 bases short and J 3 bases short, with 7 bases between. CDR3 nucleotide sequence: TGTGCCAGCAGTGAAAGGGAGGACACTGAAGCTTTCTTT. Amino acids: CASSEREDTEAFF.

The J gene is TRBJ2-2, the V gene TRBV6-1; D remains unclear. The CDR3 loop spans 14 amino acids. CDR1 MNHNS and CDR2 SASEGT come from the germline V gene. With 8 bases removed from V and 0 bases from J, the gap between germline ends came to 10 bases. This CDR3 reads CASRRAANTGELFF. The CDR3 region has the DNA TGTGCCAGCCGACGGGCGGCGAACACCGGGGAGCTGTTTTTT.

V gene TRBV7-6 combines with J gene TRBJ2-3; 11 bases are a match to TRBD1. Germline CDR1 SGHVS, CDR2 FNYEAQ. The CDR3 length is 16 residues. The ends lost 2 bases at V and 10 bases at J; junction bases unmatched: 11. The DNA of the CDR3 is TGTGCCAGCAGCTTAAGTGGGACAGGGGGTTCTTCGGCGCAGTATTTT. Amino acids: CASSLSGTGGSSAQYF.

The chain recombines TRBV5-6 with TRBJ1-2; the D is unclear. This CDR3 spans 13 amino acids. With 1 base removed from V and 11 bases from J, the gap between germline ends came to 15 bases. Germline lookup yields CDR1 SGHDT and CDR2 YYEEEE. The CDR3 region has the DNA TGTGCCAGCAGCTTGTGGACGCCAACGTGGTACACCTTC. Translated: CASSLWTPTWYTF.

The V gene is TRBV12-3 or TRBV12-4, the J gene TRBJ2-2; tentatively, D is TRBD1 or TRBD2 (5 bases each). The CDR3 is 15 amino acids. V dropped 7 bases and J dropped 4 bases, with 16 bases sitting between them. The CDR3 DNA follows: TGTGCCAGCAATCACCCCGCTGGGGGCACCGGGGAGCTGTTTTTT. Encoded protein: CASNHPAGGTGELFF.

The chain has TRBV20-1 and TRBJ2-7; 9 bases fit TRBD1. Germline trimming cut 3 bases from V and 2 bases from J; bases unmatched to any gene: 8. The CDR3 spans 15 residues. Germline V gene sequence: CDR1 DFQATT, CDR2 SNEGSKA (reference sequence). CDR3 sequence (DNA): TGCAGTGCTAGTGGGACAGGGAGTGGAGCCTACGAGCAGTACTTC. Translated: CSASGTGSGAYEQYF.

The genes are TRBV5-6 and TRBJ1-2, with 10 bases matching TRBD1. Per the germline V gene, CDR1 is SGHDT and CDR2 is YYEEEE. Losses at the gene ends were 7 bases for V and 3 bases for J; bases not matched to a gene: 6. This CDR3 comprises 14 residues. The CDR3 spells CASGRGTGDYGYTF. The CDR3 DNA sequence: TGTGCCAGCGGCCGAGGGACAGGGGACTATGGCTACACCTTC.

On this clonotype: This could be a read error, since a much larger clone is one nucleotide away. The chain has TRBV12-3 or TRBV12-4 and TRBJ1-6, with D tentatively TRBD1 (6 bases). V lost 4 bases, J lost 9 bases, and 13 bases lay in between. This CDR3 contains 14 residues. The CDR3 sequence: CASSWTEGISPLHF. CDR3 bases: TGTGCCAGCAGTTGGACAGAGGGTATTTCACCCCTCCACTTT.

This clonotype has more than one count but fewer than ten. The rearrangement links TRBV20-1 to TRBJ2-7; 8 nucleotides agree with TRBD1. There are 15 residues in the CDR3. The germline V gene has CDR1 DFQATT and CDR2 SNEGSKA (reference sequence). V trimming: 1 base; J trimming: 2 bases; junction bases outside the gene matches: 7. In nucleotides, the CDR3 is TGCAGTGCTAGAGCTCCGGGACAGGCAACCTACGAGCAGTACTTC. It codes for CSARAPGQATYEQYF.

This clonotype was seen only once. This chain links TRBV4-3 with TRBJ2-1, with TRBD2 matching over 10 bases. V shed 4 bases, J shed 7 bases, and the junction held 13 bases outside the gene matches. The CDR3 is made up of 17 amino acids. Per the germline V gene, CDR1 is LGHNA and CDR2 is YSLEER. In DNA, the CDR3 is TGCGCCAGCAGCCCGGAGGGACTAGCGATACAATTGAATGAGCAGTTCTTC. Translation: CASSPEGLAIQLNEQFF.

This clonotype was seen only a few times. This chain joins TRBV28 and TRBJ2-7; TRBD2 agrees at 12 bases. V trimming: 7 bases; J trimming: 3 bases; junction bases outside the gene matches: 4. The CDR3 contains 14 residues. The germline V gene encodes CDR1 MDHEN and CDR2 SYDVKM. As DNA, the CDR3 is TGTGCCAGCACCCGACTAGCGGGAGTCTACGAGCAGTACTTC. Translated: CASTRLAGVYEQYF.

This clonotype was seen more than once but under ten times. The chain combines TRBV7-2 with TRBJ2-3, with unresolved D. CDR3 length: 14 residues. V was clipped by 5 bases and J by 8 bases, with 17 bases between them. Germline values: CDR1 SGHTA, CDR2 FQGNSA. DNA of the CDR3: TGTGCCAGCAGCACGAGAGGCCGTTTGGGTACGCAGTATTTT. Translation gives CASSTRGRLGTQYF.

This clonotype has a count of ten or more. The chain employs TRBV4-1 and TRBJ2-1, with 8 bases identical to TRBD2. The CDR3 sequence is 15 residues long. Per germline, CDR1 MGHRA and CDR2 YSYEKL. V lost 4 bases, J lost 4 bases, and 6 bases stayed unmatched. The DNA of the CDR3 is TGCGCCAGCAGCCCCCATCCTAGCGGGTACAATGAGCAGTTCTTC. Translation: CASSPHPSGYNEQFF.

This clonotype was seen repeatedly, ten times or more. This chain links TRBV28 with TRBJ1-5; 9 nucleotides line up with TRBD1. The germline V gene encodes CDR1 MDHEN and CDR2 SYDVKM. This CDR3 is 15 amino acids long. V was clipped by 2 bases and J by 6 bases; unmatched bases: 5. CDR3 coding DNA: TGTGCCAGCAGTTTACCGGGACAGGGCGTTCAGCCCCAGCATTTT. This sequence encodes CASSLPGQGVQPQHF.

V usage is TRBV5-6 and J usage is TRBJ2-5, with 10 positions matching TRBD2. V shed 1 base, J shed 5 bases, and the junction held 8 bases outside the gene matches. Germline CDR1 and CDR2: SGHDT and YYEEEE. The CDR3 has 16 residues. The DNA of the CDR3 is TGTGCCAGCAGCTTGCCCCCAGCGGGGGGGCGTGAGACCCAGTACTTC. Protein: CASSLPPAGGRETQYF.

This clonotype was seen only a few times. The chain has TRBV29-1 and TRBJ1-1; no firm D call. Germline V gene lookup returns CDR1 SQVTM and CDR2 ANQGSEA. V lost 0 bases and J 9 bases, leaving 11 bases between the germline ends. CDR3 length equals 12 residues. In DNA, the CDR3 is TGCAGCGTTGAAGATCGTGGCAATCAAGCTTTCTTT. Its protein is CSVEDRGNQAFF.

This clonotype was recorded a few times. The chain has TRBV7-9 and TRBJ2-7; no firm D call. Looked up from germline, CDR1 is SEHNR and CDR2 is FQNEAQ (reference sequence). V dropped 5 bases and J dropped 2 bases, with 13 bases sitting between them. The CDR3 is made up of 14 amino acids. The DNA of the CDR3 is TGTGCCAGCAGCCTTGTGGCAGGACCCTACGAGCAGTACTTC. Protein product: CASSLVAGPYEQYF.

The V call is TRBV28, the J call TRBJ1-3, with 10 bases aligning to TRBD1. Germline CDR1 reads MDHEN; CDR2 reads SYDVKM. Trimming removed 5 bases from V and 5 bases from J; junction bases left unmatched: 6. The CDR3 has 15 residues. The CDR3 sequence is CASSGGQGGRNTIYF. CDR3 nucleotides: TGTGCCAGCAGTGGCGGACAGGGGGGTAGAAACACCATATATTTT.

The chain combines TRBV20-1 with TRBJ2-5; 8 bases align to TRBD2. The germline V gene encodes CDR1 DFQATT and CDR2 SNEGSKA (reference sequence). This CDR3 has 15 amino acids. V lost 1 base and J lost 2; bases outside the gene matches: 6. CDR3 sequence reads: CSARAAGGDQETQYF. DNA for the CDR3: TGCAGTGCTAGAGCGGCGGGGGGCGATCAAGAGACCCAGTACTTC.

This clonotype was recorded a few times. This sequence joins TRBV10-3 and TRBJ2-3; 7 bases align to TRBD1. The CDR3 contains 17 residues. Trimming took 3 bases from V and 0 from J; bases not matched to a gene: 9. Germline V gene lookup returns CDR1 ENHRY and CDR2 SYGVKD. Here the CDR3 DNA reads TGTGCCATCAGTGACTCGTATTGGGACAGCAGCACAGATACGCAGTATTTT. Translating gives CAISDSYWDSSTDTQYF.

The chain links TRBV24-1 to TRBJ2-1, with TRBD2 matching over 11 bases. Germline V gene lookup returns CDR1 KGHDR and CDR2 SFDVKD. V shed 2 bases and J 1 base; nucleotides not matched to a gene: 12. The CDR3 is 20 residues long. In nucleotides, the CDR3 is TGTGCCACCAGTGATTCTGGGGTTAATCTAGCGGGAGGATCCTACAATGAGCAGTTCTTC. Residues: CATSDSGVNLAGGSYNEQFF.

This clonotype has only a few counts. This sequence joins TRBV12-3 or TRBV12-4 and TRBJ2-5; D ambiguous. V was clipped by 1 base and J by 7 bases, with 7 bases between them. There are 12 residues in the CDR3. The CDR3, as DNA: TGTGCCAGCAGTTTAGGACCCAGGACCCAGTACTTC. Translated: CASSLGPRTQYF.

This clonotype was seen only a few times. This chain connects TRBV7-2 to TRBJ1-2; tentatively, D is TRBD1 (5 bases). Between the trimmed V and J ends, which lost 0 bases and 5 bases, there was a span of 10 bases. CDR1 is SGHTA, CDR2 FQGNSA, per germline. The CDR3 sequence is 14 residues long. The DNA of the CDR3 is TGTGCCAGCAGCTTAGCGGGCGGGGGATATGGCTACACCTTC. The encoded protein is CASSLAGGGYGYTF.

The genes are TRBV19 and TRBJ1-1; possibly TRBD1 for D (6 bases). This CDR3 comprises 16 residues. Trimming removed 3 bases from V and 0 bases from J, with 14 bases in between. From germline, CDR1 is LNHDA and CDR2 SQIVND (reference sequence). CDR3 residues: CASSIGRGGLNTEAFF. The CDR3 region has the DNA TGTGCCAGTAGTATTGGGCGTGGGGGGCTGAACACTGAAGCTTTCTTT.